This TCR beta chain was obtained from a study of T cells in tuberculosis. The ends lost 4 bases at V and 6 bases at J; junction bases unmatched: 15. The CDR3 has 17 residues. Germline V gene data show CDR1 as SGHRS and CDR2 as YFSETQ. Produced via immunoSEQ multiplex PCR; TCRdb's table is partial and in-frame only. The sample records roughly 32,000 clones, over 85% being singletons. Time point in this sample: new active TB diagnosis, blood taken before or within 7 days of starting treatment. This TCR came from an adult with tuberculosis. The V and J genes are TRBV5-1 and TRBJ2-1, with 8 positions matching TRBD2. The input for sequencing was PBMCs, taken at tuberculosis diagnosis. The CDR3 DNA reads as TGCGCCAGCAGCCTGGGGTGGGGCGGGAGGATTGTCAATGAGCAGTTCTTC. The encoded protein is CASSLGWGGRIVNEQFF.